The entry that follows covers one T cell receptor (beta chain) sequence. This sample stems from a study of shared T cell receptors in the human thymus. The assay was immunoSEQ multiplex PCR, and TCRdb's table has in-frame clones only and misses some. The sample carries roughly 710,000 clones, over 75% recorded once. CDR1 is DFQATT, CDR2 SNEGSKA, per germline (reference sequence). This CDR3 region has 11 residues. V was shortened by 8 bases and J by 11 bases, with 15 bases between the two germline ends. The same data also went into a second study, on human thymus T cells. As reported in that work: The sample donors, healthy Finnish infants, were having corrective surgery for congenital heart defects. Thymus tissue was removed during corrective cardiac surgery. Apparent skewing of V and J gene usage characterized both thymic and blood repertoires. Reports from related research described highly overlapping thymic repertoires among unrelated individuals.

The source of this sequence is a girl under three years old with a congenital heart defect. The material sequenced was thymocytes. The chain carries TRBV20-1 and TRBJ1-4, with D tentatively TRBD1 (5 bases). The CDR3 sequence is CSPGRGGKLFF. The CDR3 region has the DNA TGCAGTCCTGGGAGGGGAGGGAAACTGTTTTTT.